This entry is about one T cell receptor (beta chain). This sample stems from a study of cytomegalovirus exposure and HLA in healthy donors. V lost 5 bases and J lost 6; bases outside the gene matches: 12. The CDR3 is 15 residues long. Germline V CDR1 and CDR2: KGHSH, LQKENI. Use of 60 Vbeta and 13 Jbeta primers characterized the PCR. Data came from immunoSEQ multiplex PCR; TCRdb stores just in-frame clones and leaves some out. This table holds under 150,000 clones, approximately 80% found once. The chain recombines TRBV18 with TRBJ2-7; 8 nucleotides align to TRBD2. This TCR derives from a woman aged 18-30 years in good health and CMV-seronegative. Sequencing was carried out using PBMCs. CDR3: CASSSRLALQGEQYF. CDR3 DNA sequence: TGTGCCAGCTCATCACGACTAGCGCTTCAGGGCGAGCAGTACTTC.